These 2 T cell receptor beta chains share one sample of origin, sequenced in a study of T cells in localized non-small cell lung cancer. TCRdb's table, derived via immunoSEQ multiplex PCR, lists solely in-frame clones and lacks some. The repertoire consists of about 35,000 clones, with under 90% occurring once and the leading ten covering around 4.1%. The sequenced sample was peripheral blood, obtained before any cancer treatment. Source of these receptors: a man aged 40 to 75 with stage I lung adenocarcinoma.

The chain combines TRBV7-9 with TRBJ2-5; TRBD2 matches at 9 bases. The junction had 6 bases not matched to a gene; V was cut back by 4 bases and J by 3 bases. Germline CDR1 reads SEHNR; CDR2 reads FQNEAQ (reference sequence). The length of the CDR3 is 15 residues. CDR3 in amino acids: CASSSRPSGEETQYF. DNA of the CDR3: TGTGCCAGCAGCTCACGACCTAGCGGGGAAGAGACCCAGTACTTC.

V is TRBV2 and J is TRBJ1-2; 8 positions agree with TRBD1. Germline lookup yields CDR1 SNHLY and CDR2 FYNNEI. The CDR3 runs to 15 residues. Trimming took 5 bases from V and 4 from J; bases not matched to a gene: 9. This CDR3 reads CASSSHLTGAYGYTF. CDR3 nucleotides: TGTGCCAGCAGTTCCCACTTGACAGGGGCCTATGGCTACACCTTC.